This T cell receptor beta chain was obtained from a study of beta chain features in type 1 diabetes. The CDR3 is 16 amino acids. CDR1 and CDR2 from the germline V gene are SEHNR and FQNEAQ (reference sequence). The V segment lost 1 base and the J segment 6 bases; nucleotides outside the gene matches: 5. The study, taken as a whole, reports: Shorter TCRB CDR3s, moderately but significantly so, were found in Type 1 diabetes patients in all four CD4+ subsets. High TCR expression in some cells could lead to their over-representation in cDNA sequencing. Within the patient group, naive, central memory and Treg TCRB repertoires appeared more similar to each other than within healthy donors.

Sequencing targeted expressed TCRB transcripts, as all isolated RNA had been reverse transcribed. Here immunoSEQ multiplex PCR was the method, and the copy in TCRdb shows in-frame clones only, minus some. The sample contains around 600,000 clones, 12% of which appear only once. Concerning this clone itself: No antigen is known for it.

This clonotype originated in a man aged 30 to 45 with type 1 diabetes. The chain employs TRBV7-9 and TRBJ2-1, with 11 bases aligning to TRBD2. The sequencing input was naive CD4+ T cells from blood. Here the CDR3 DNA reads TGTGCCAGCAGCTTAGTTAGCGGGGGGGCCCCCAATGAGCAGTTCTTC. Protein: CASSLVSGGAPNEQFF. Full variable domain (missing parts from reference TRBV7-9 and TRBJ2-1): DTGVSQNPRHKITKRGQNVTFRCDPISEHNRLYWYRQTLGQGPEFLTYFQNEAQLEKSRLLSDRFSAERPKGSFSTLEIQRTEQGDSAMYLCASSLVSGGAPNEQFFGPGTRLTVL.